This T cell receptor beta chain was profiled in a study of regulatory T cells in long-lasting Graves disease. Whole-study context: Newly diagnosed Graves' patients had taken antithyroid drugs under 3 months.

This clonotype was observed many times. Its specificity is unknown. As for time point: newly diagnosed GD, antithyroid drugs for less than 3 months. PBMC RNA served as the TCR library source. V was cut by 4 bases and J by 2 bases, with 6 bases left in between. In germline, CDR1 is GTSNPN, CDR2 SVGIG (reference sequence). This CDR3 comprises 11 residues. Study results and caveats: TRBV28, TRBJ1-2 and TRBJ2-5 were segments that persistent disease favored. Among the persistent patients, 2,500 to 3,500 public clonotypes were shared, more than the approximately 960 shared among new patients. Persistent Graves' patients showed a TCR diversity that was lower than that of newly diagnosed ones.

HTBI primers from iRepertoire and Arm-PCR of CDR3 regions yielded the TCR beta libraries. TCRdb redid the calling of the multiplex PCR reads with MiXCR, one entry per CDR3 protein. Of approximately 470,000 distinct CDR3 sequences in the sample, 15% to 20% were seen once. The sample was also linked to a second study, of T cells in Graves' hyperthyroidism and ophthalmopathy.

The sequencing here drew on peripheral blood mononuclear cells (PBMCs), taken at new diagnosis, from a patient treated with antithyroid drugs. The chain combines TRBV30 with TRBJ2-7, with D perhaps TRBD1 (6 bases). The source is a middle-aged man with Graves disease. CDR3 in amino acids: CAWKGAYEQYF. Here the CDR3 DNA reads TGTGCCTGGAAGGGGGCCTACGAGCAGTACTTC. The variable domain in full, with the rest retrieved from reference TRBV30 and TRBJ2-7, is SQTIHQWPATLVQPVGSPLSLECTVEGTSNPNLYWYRQAAGRGLQLLFYSVGIGQISSEVPQNLSASRPQDRQFILSSKKLLLSDSGFYLCAWKGAYEQYFGPGTRLTVT.